This TCR beta chain was sequenced for a study of patients and donors after allogeneic stem cell transplantation. Germline V CDR1 and CDR2: DFQATT, SNEGSKA (reference sequence). This CDR3 has 14 residues. V gave up 6 bases and J gave up 3 bases, with 18 bases separating them. TCRdb analysed the RT-PCR reads with MiXCR anew, one entry per CDR3 protein. The table records around 200,000 distinct CDR3 sequences, about 38% of them present only once. This clonotype was recorded a few times. This sequence was found in a human donor who was either an allogeneic HSCT recipient or a stem cell or donor lymphocyte infusion donor (not recorded which). It is not recorded whose cells these are; they may come from a transplant donor. The chain recombines TRBV20-1 with TRBJ2-7, with unresolved D. The specimen was blood, either unsorted or a sorted T cell fraction (not recorded which). The CDR3 reads CSALTPQLNYEQYF. CDR3 DNA: TGCAGTGCCCTAACGCCACAGCTGAACTACGAGCAGTACTTC.